This paragraph covers one TCR beta chain sequence. This sample is part of a study of cytomegalovirus exposure and HLA in healthy donors. Vbeta (60) and Jbeta (13) primers were used in the PCR. Data came from immunoSEQ multiplex PCR; TCRdb stores just in-frame clones and leaves some out. The sample lists about 160,000 clones, 60% to 80% seen once, with around 0.98% in the top ten. The receptor was isolated from a woman aged 45-65 years in good health and CMV-seropositive. Input material: PBMCs.

CDR3 loop: CASSPSGLAGGDTQYF. The CDR3 bases are TGTGCCAGCAGCCCCTCGGGACTAGCGGGGGGGGATACGCAGTATTTT. The rearrangement uses TRBV7-2 and TRBJ2-3; 16 nucleotides line up with TRBD2. Losses at the gene ends were 5 bases for V and 6 bases for J; bases not matched to a gene: 5. CDR1 SGHTA and CDR2 FQGNSA come from the germline V gene. The CDR3 loop spans 16 amino acids.